This TCR beta chain was identified during a study of blood T cell repertoires in COVID-19. V lost 5 bases and J 5 bases, leaving 6 bases between the germline ends. CDR3 length equals 11 residues. Germline V gene sequence: CDR1 SNHLY, CDR2 FYNNEI. The repertoire was sequenced with immunoSEQ multiplex PCR; TCRdb's copy has only in-frame clones and lacks some. This sample yields approximately 190,000 clones, of which nearly 90% are seen a single time; roughly 5.6% belongs to the top ten. V gene TRBV2 combines with J gene TRBJ1-2, with D hard to call. Sequencing input: peripheral blood. The source is a woman aged 40-49 years who had recovered from COVID-19. The CDR3 reads CASSINYGYTF. The CDR3 DNA reads TGTGCCAGCAGTATTAATTATGGCTACACCTTC.